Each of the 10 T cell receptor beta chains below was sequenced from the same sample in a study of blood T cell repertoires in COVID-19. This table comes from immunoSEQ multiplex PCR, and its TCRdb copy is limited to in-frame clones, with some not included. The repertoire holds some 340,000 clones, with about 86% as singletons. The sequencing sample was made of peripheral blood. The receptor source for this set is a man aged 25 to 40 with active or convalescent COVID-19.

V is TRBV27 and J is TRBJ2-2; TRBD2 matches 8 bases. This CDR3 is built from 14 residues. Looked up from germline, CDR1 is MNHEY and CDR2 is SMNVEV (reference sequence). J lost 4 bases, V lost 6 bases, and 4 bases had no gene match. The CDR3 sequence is CASRFSGATGELFF. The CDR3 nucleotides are TGTGCCAGCAGGTTTAGCGGGGCCACCGGGGAGCTGTTTTTT.

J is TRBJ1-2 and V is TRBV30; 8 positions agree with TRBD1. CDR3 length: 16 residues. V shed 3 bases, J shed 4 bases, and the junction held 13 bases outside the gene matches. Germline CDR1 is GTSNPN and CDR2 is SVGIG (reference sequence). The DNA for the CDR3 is TGTGCCTGGAGGCGCGAAAGGACAGGGTTACGCTATGGCTACACCTTC. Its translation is CAWRRERTGLRYGYTF.

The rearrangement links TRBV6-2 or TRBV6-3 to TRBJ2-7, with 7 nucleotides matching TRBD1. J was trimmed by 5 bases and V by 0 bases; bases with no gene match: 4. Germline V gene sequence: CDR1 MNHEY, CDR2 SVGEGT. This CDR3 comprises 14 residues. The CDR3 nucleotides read TGTGCCAGCAGTTACTCGACAGGGTACCACGAGCAGTACTTC. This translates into CASSYSTGYHEQYF.

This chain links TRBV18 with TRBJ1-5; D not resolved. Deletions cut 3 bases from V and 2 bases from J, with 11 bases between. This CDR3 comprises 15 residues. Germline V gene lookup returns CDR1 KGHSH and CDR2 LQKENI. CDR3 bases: TGTGCCAGCTCACCTTCCCAAGCGGGCAATCAGCCCCAGCATTTT. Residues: CASSPSQAGNQPQHF.

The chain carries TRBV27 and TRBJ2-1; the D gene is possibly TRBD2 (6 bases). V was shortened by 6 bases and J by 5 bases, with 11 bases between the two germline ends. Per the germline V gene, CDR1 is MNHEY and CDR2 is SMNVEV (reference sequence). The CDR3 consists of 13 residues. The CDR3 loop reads CASSSGSNNEQFF. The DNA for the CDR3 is TGTGCCAGCAGCTCCGGGAGTAACAATGAGCAGTTCTTC.

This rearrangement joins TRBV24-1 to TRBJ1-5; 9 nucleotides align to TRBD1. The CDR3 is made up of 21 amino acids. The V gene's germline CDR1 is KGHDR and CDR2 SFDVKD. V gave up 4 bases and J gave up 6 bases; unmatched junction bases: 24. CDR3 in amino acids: CATSDPLSGTGFPQGSQPQHF. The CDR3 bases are TGTGCCACCAGTGACCCGCTTTCCGGGACAGGGTTCCCTCAGGGGAGTCAGCCCCAGCATTTT.

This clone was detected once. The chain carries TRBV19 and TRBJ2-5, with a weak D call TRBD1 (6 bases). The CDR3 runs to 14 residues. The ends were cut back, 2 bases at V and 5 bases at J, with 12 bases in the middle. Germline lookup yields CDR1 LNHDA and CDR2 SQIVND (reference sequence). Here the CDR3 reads CASSILGTMETQYF. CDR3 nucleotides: TGTGCCAGTAGTATACTTGGGACAATGGAGACCCAGTACTTC.

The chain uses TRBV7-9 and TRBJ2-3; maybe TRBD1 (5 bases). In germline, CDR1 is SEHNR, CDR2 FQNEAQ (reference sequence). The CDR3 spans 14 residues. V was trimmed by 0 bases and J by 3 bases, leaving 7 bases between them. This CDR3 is CASSLAGLTDTQYF. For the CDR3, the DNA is TGTGCCAGCAGCTTAGCGGGGCTTACAGATACGCAGTATTTT. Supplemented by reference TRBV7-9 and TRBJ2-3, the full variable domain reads DTGVSQNPRHKITKRGQNVTFRCDPISEHNRLYWYRQTLGQGPEFLTYFQNEAQLEKSRLLSDRFSAERPKGSFSTLEIQRTEQGDSAMYLCASSLAGLTDTQYFGPGTRLTVL.

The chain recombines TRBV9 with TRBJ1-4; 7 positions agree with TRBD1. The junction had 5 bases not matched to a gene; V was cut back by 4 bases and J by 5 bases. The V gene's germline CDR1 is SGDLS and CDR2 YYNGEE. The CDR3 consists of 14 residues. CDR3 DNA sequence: TGTGCCAGCAGCTCCGGGACAGTAAATGAAAAACTGTTTTTT. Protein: CASSSGTVNEKLFF.

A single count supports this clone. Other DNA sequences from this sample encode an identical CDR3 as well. The CDR3 DNA reads TGTGCCAGCAGCCCCTCACGGGAGACCCAGTACTTC. Its protein is CASSPSRETQYF. This sequence joins TRBV7-2 and TRBJ2-5; D gene ambiguous. Germline values: CDR1 SGHTA, CDR2 FQGNSA. CDR3 length: 12 residues. Trimming took 5 bases from V and 5 from J, leaving 9 bases between them.